The clone carrying this T cell receptor (beta chain) has only a few counts. Its target is unknown. The sample comes from a study of cytomegalovirus exposure and HLA in healthy donors. Germline values: CDR1 MNHNS, CDR2 SASEGT. V was pared by 6 bases and J by 5 bases, with 6 bases of the junction left unmatched. The CDR3 is 13 amino acids. PCR employed 60 Vbeta and 13 Jbeta primers. TCRdb's copy holds only in-frame clones and misses some; the assay was immunoSEQ multiplex PCR. The repertoire holds around 81,000 clones, with about two thirds as singletons. Study outcomes and limitations: In a later analysis, TCR beta V- and J-gene trimming was associated with a missense DCLRE1C variant. In an earlier analysis, in 540 or so donors, most V segments appeared productive either ~90% or ~30% of the time.

This rearrangement joins TRBV6-1 to TRBJ1-2; 7 nucleotides match TRBD1. Sequenced sample: PBMCs. The TCR was taken from a man aged 30-40 years in good health and CMV-seropositive. DNA of the CDR3: TGTGCCAGCAGCTCGGGGACAGATTATGGCTACACCTTC. It yields the protein CASSSGTDYGYTF.